This is a list of T cell receptor beta chains from one sample in a study of lymphopenia after photon versus proton radiotherapy. Here immunoSEQ multiplex PCR was the method, and the copy in TCRdb shows in-frame clones only, minus some. This table has some 38,000 clones, about 90% appearing once. The sequences come from peripheral blood, collected from a patient treated with photon-based radiotherapy. The receptors were sampled from a man aged 60 to 75 with cholangiocarcinoma. The CDR3 runs from the conserved cysteine through the conserved F or W. A D gene is named only where the DNA matches it firmly. Size tells how often a clone was seen (once, few, many) or the class of an expanded clone, and some rows leave it out.

clone size,V gene,J gene,D gene,CDR3 DNA,CDR3 protein
once,TRBV6-1,TRBJ2-7,.,TGTGCCAGCAGTTCGGGACGGGGCTACGAGCAGTACTTC,CASSSGRGYEQYF
.,TRBV6-5,TRBJ1-2,.,TGTGCCAGCAGTTGGCATCGAATATATGGCTACACCTTC,CASSWHRIYGYTF
.,TRBV11-2,TRBJ1-3,.,TGTGCCAGCAGCTTTGGGGTGGGGTTTTCCTCTGGAAACACCATATATTTT,CASSFGVGFSSGNTIYF
.,TRBV28,TRBJ2-7,.,TGTGCCAGCATAAAAAACCCTATTACCTACGAGCAGTACTTC,CASIKNPITYEQYF
.,TRBV6-5,TRBJ1-1,.,TGTGCCAGCAGTTACTCAGCCGTAGGGTACACTGAAGCTTTCTTT,CASSYSAVGYTEAFF
.,TRBV7-3,TRBJ2-3,.,TGTGCCAGCAGCTTAATCATGACAGATACGCAGTATTTT,CASSLIMTDTQYF
.,TRBV7-9,TRBJ2-6,.,TGTGCCAGCAGCTTAGACGGTGGTGGGGCCAACGTCCTGACTTTC,CASSLDGGGANVLTF
.,TRBV18,TRBJ1-1,.,TGTGCCAGCTACCGGGGGAGGGGGATGCACACTGAAGCTTTCTTT,CASYRGRGMHTEAFF
once,TRBV7-3,TRBJ2-2,TRBD1,TGTGCCAGCGGGACAGTGGGCGGGGAGCTGTTTTTT,CASGTVGGELFF
.,TRBV28,TRBJ2-7,TRBD2,TGTGCCAGCAGTTTATTAAGCGGGGGCTACGAGCAGTACTTC,CASSLLSGGYEQYF
.,TRBV19,TRBJ2-2,.,TGTGCCAGTAGTATAGATCGTCTAGCCGCCGGGGAGCTGTTTTTT,CASSIDRLAAGELFF
.,TRBV7-9,TRBJ2-3,.,TGTGCCAGCAGCTTATCCGGGACTACAGATACGCAGTATTTT,CASSLSGTTDTQYF
.,TRBV10-3,TRBJ2-7,.,TGTGCCATCAGTGAGACAGGTCTCCGGGACGAGCAGTACTTC,CAISETGLRDEQYF
.,TRBV7-9,TRBJ1-2,TRBD1,TGTGCCAGCAGCCCTGGACAGGAGCGCTATGGCTACACCTTC,CASSPGQERYGYTF
.,TRBV5-1,TRBJ2-5,.,TGCGCCAGCACCAGGGGATTCCAAGAGACCCAGTACTTC,CASTRGFQETQYF
.,TRBV28,TRBJ1-2,TRBD1,TGTGCCAGCAGGGGGACAGGGCTGAGCTATGGCTACACCTTC,CASRGTGLSYGYTF
.,TRBV9,TRBJ2-1,TRBD1,TGTGCCAGCAGCGTAGAGGGGGCGAGATACAATGAGCAGTTCTTC,CASSVEGARYNEQFF
.,TRBV19,TRBJ2-3,.,TGTGCCAGCCGCCGTGGGGGGTCAGATACGCAGTATTTT,CASRRGGSDTQYF
.,TRBV19,TRBJ1-5,.,TGTGCCAGTAACAGATATAGCAATCAGCCCCAGCATTTT,CASNRYSNQPQHF
.,TRBV5-5,TRBJ2-7,.,TGTGCCAGCAGCTCGGACATCCCCGGGGAGCAGTACTTC,CASSSDIPGEQYF
.,TRBV28,TRBJ1-5,TRBD1,TGTGCCAGCCGTACTACGACAGGGAGCAATCAGCCCCAGCATTTT,CASRTTTGSNQPQHF
.,TRBV27,TRBJ2-7,TRBD1,TGTGCCAGCAGTTTAAGCTCGGGACAGGGCACCTACGAGCAGTACTTC,CASSLSSGQGTYEQYF
.,TRBV7-9,TRBJ2-1,.,TGTGCCAGCAGCGCTAGTTTTACCCTGGGCAATGAGCAGTTCTTC,CASSASFTLGNEQFF
.,TRBV6-5,TRBJ2-7,.,TGTGCCAGCAGTTACTCGAGACAGAAGAGCTCCTACGAGCAGTACTTC,CASSYSRQKSSYEQYF
once,TRBV4-2,TRBJ2-3,TRBD2,TGTGCCAGCAGCGCCAGAACCGGGTTTCTAGCGGGAGCCCCTACAGATACGCAGTATTTT,CASSARTGFLAGAPTDTQYF
.,TRBV2,TRBJ2-1,.,TGTGCCAGCAGTGACTTCGTAGCGGACAATGAGCAGTTCTTC,CASSDFVADNEQFF
.,TRBV18,TRBJ1-1,.,TGTGCCAGCTCAGGGGGTCTGAACACTGAAGCTTTCTTT,CASSGGLNTEAFF
.,TRBV5-5,TRBJ2-3,.,TGTGCCAGCAGCTTGTCATTACGAGCCAACACAGATACGCAGTATTTT,CASSLSLRANTDTQYF
.,TRBV21-1,TRBJ2-6,.,TGTGCCAGCAGCAAAGGTGGGTACTCTGGGGCCAACGTCCTGACTTTC,CASSKGGYSGANVLTF
.,TRBV5-1,TRBJ2-1,.,TGCGCCAGCAGCTTGAATCCGATCGGGAGCTCCTACAATGAGCAGTTCTTC,CASSLNPIGSSYNEQFF
few,TRBV7-2,TRBJ2-6,.,TGTGCCAGCAGCTTAGGAGGGGCTGGGGCCAACGTCCTGACTTTC,CASSLGGAGANVLTF
.,TRBV29-1,TRBJ2-3,.,TGCAGCGTTGAGACGGGGCCAACAGATACGCAGTATTTT,CSVETGPTDTQYF
.,TRBV7-3,TRBJ2-2,.,TGTGCCAGCAGCCCCAACGGGCGGGGCACCGGGGAGCTGTTTTTT,CASSPNGRGTGELFF
.,TRBV7-6,TRBJ1-1,.,TGTGCCAGCAGCTTAGATCTGGACAACACTGAAGCTTTCTTT,CASSLDLDNTEAFF
.,TRBV6-1,TRBJ1-1,.,TGTGCCAGCAGTGAAATGGGGGGCTCGCCTCGGGACACTGAAGCTTTCTTT,CASSEMGGSPRDTEAFF
once,TRBV11-2,TRBJ2-4,.,TGTGCCAGCAGCTTAGCGGGAGAAATAAACATTCAGTACTTC,CASSLAGEINIQYF
.,TRBV19,TRBJ1-5,.,TGTGCCAGTAGTATAGAGGTGCAGGTGGGTACTAGCAATCAGCCCCAGCATTTT,CASSIEVQVGTSNQPQHF
.,TRBV5-4,TRBJ2-1,TRBD2,TGTGCCAGCAGCTCCGGGGTAGCGGGAGGAAACAATGAGCAGTTCTTC,CASSSGVAGGNNEQFF
once,TRBV9,TRBJ1-1,.,TGTGCCAGCAGCGTAGCGTCGGGGGGTGAAGCTTTCTTT,CASSVASGGEAFF
.,TRBV18,TRBJ2-3,TRBD2,TGTGCCAGCTCACCACGGAGCGGGGATGACACAGATACGCAGTATTTT,CASSPRSGDDTDTQYF
.,TRBV5-8,TRBJ2-3,.,TGTGCCAGCAGCTTGGCCCAAATCAAGGGGCCCCGTACAGATACGCAGTATTTT,CASSLAQIKGPRTDTQYF
.,TRBV5-6,TRBJ2-3,TRBD2,TGTGCCAGCAGCTTGGAGCTAGCGGGGGGGCGGACAGATACGCAGTATTTT,CASSLELAGGRTDTQYF